This paragraph reports one TCR beta chain. This clonotype has only a few counts. The antigen this receptor binds is unknown. No per-base quality is available; no much larger clone lies one base away. These data originate in a study of early T cells in non-severe SARS-CoV-2 infection (dated by TCRdb to the early 2020s). With regard to the full study: TCR sequencing used bulk RNA from unsorted whole blood, so alpha and beta chains could not be paired.

A case-control design nested within a healthcare worker cohort in London, UK, was used, with weekly nasopharyngeal swab PCR tests and blood sampling performed. Healthcare workers were recruited during the week of the UK lockdown, between 23 and 31 March 2020, and followed weekly for up to roughly 15 weeks. Summary of the overall study and its limitations: Matching against VDJdb was skewed toward anti-spike CD8 responses, likely underestimated virus-specific expansions, and missed private and CD4 specificities.

Library construction relied on 5' RACE. Sequencing was carried out with a NextSeq 500. Unique molecular identifiers were attached to individual cDNA molecules in the TCR library protocol so that sequencing error and PCR bias could be corrected. Both TCR alpha and beta chains were sequenced, and tight co-correlation was observed between alpha and beta sequence abundances in each sample. As for how the authors treated the data: Decombinator V4 was used to annotate the V gene, J gene and CDR3 of the TCR sequences. TCRs were defined as expanded if a significant change between any two time points was detected under a Poisson model with p below 0.0001. TCR abundances were normalised to the total number of TCRs sequenced per sample and expressed as counts per million. VDJdb, accessed on 1 November 2021, was searched for TCRs annotated for CMV, EBV and SARS-CoV-2, and TCRs annotated for more than one antigen were excluded. TCRdb ran its own pipeline on the public reads, namely fastp trimming at Q25 and MiXCR clone calling, and kept in-frame beta chains. When rows share a CDR3 protein, they turn into one entry using the most common DNA and genes. The V and J calls here are based on TCRdb, not the publication. Counted in this sample were some 50,000 distinct CDR3 sequences; 9.3% of them appeared once. Clones ranked in the top ten supply less than 25% of the sample.

Sequencing was done on a sample of whole blood. The receptor's source is an adult who was a healthcare worker with PCR-confirmed SARS-CoV-2 infection or an uninfected control (not recorded which).

CDR3 sequence: CASSLVSAYGYTF. The DNA is TGTGCCAGCAGTTTAGTGTCAGCCTATGGCTACACCTTC. The chain is assembled from TRBV12-3 or TRBV12-4 and TRBJ1-2; the D gene assignment is ambiguous. The junction shows trimming of 1 base on V and 4 bases on J, plus 7 bases between the germline ends. Counted from cysteine to phenylalanine, this CDR3 has 13 amino acids. Just the 39-base CDR3 DNA is kept, in frame starting at base 1.